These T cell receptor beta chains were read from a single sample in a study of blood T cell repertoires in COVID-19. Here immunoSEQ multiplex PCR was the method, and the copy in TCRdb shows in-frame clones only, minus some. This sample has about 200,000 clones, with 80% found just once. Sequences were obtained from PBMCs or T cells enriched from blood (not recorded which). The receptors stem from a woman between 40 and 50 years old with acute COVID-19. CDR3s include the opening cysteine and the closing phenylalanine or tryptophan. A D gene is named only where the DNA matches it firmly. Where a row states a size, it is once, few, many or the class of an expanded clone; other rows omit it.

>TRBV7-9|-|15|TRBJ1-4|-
TGTGCCAGCAGCTTAGGGGACACAACTAATGAAAAACTGTTTTTT
CASSLGDTTNEKLFF
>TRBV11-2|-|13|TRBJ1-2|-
TGTGCCAGCAGCTTAGGGCAGTCCTATGGCTACACCTTC
CASSLGQSYGYTF
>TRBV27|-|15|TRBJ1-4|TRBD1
TGTGCCAGCAGTTTTAGGACAGGACTCCTAGAAAAACTGTTTTTT
CASSFRTGLLEKLFF
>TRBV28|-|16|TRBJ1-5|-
TGTGCCAGCAGCTCACTCCTACGGGGAAGCAATCAGCCCCAGCATTTT
CASSSLLRGSNQPQHF
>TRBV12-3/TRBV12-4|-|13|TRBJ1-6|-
TGTGCCAGCAGTTTGTCCCTAAATTCACCCCTCCACTTT
CASSLSLNSPLHF
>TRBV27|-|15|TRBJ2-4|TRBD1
TGTGCCAGCAGTTCGCAGGGGGTAGCCAAAAACATTCAGTACTTC
CASSSQGVAKNIQYF
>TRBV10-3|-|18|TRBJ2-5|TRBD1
TGTGCCATCAGTGAGTCCCTGTATCCGGGACAGGGACAAGAGACCCAGTACTTC
CAISESLYPGQGQETQYF
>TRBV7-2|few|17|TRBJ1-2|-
TGTGCCAGCAGCTTATGGTCCGGGTACCGACTAAACTATGGCTACACCTTC
CASSLWSGYRLNYGYTF
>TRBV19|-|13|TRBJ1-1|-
TGTGCCAGTAGAAAAGAGAGAAACACTGAAGCTTTCTTT
CASRKERNTEAFF
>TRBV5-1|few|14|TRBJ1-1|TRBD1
TGCGCCAGCAGCTTAGACAGGGGATTCACTGAAGCTTTCTTT
CASSLDRGFTEAFF
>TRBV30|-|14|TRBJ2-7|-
TGTGCCTGGGGGGAAGGACAGAGGCAATACGAGCAGTACTTC
CAWGEGQRQYEQYF
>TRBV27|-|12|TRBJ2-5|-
TGTGCCAGTACAGGCCTTTCCGGGACCCAGTACTTC
CASTGLSGTQYF
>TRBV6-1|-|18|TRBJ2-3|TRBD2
TGTGCCAGCAGTGATAAATGGTTGGCAGCTAGCGGGACAGATACGCAGTATTTT
CASSDKWLAASGTDTQYF
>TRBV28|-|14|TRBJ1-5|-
TGTGCCAGCAGCCCCGACAATAGCAATCAGCCCCAGCATTTT
CASSPDNSNQPQHF
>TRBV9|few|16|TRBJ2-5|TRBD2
TGTGCCAGCAGCGTAGGGGCGGGGGGCCGCCCGGAGACCCAGTACTTC
CASSVGAGGRPETQYF
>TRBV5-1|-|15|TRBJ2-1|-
TGCGCCAGCAGCTCACTTGGGGGGGCGCGGGATGAGCAGTTCTTC
CASSSLGGARDEQFF
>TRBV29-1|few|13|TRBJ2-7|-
TGCAGCGTTGAGGGGGGACAGAGCCACGAGCAGTACTTC
CSVEGGQSHEQYF
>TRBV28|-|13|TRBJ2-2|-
TGTGCCAGCAGTACCCGACAGACCGGGGAGCTGTTTTTT
CASSTRQTGELFF
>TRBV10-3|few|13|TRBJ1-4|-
TGTGCCAGCCGAACAGATGATAATGAAAAACTGTTTTTT
CASRTDDNEKLFF
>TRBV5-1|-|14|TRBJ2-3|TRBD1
TGCGCCAGCAGCCTCCGACAGGGTTCAGATACGCAGTATTTT
CASSLRQGSDTQYF
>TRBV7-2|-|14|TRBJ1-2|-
TGTGCCAGCAGCCCGTTACAGGTTAACTATGGCTACACCTTC
CASSPLQVNYGYTF
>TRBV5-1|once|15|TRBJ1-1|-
TGCGCCAGCAGCTTGGGGGTCGAGGCTAACACTGAAGCTTTCTTT
CASSLGVEANTEAFF